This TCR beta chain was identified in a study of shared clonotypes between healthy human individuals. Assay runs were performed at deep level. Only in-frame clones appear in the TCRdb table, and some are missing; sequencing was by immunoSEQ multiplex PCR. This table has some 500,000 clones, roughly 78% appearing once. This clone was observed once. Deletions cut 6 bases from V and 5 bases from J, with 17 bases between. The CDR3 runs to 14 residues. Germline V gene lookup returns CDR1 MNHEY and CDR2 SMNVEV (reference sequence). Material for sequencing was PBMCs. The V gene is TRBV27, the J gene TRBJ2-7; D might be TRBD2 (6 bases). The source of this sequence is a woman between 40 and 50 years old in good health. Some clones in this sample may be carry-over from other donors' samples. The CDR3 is CASRPGLKTHEQYF. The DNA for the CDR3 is TGTGCCAGCAGGCCGGGACTTAAGACACACGAGCAGTACTTC.